These T cell receptor beta chains were read from a single sample in a study of Ad26.COV2.S vaccination and SARS-CoV-2 variants. The table came from immunoSEQ multiplex PCR; TCRdb's copy has only in-frame clones and leaves some out. The sample carries approximately 350,000 clones, 83% recorded once. The specimen comprised peripheral blood, sampled in a trial of Ad26.COV2.S vaccine versus placebo. These receptors all stem from a person aged 18 to 65 who received the Ad26.COV2.S COVID-19 vaccine or a placebo. CDR3s include the opening cysteine and the closing phenylalanine or tryptophan. The D gene is left open where the match is weak. Rows give clone size only sometimes, using once, few, many, or a class for an expanded clone.

TRBV7-2,TRBJ1-1,-,-,CASSLEMATEAFF,TGTGCCAGCAGCTTAGAGATGGCCACTGAAGCTTTCTTT
TRBV6-5,TRBJ2-7,-,-,CASIGAGTYEQYF,TGTGCCAGCATTGGCGCCGGGACCTACGAGCAGTACTTC
TRBV5-6,TRBJ1-2,TRBD1,-,CASSLLQGLYTF,TGTGCCAGCAGCCTGCTACAGGGGTTGTACACCTTC
TRBV24-1,TRBJ2-2,-,-,CATSDHGTQALTGELFF,TGTGCCACCAGTGATCACGGGACACAGGCCCTAACCGGGGAGCTGTTTTTT
TRBV11-3,TRBJ1-5,-,-,CASSAVRGSNQPQHF,TGTGCCAGCAGCGCAGTCCGGGGCAGCAATCAGCCCCAGCATTTT
TRBV3-1/TRBV3-2,TRBJ2-2,-,-,CASSQDVVKVGTGELFF,TGTGCCAGCAGCCAAGATGTGGTTAAGGTCGGCACCGGGGAGCTGTTTTTT
TRBV27,TRBJ1-5,TRBD1,-,CAIRYRGRLFNQPQHF,TGTGCCATCCGCTACAGGGGGCGCTTATTCAATCAGCCCCAGCATTTT
TRBV6-5,TRBJ1-1,-,-,CASSYEARVNTEAFF,TGTGCCAGCAGTTACGAGGCCAGGGTAAACACTGAAGCTTTCTTT
TRBV28,TRBJ2-7,-,-,CASSLIHEQYF,TGTGCCAGCAGTTTAATCCACGAGCAGTACTTC
TRBV7-2,TRBJ2-5,-,-,CASSLDPGPGSQYF,TGTGCCAGCAGCTTAGACCCGGGACCGGGGTCCCAGTACTTC
TRBV5-1,TRBJ2-3,-,-,CASSHNRRSDTQYF,TGCGCCAGCAGCCACAACCGTAGGTCAGATACGCAGTATTTT
TRBV9,TRBJ2-3,TRBD2,once,CASSVGTSGVTDTQYF,TGTGCCAGCAGCGTAGGGACTAGCGGGGTCACAGATACGCAGTATTTT
TRBV4-1,TRBJ1-1,-,-,CASSPLDRPTEAFF,TGCGCCAGCAGTCCCCTCGACAGGCCCACTGAAGCTTTCTTT
TRBV2,TRBJ2-7,-,-,CASSVQSYEQYF,TGTGCCAGCAGTGTTCAGAGCTACGAGCAGTACTTC
TRBV15,TRBJ1-2,-,-,CATSRAQANYGYTF,TGTGCCACCAGCAGAGCCCAGGCTAACTATGGCTACACCTTC
TRBV6-6,TRBJ1-5,-,-,CASSHSQKGLNQPQHF,TGTGCCAGCAGTCACTCACAAAAGGGCCTTAATCAGCCCCAGCATTTT
TRBV6-5,TRBJ1-2,-,-,CASSSYRRSNYGYTF,TGTGCCAGCAGTTCGTACAGGCGAAGCAACTATGGCTACACCTTC
TRBV7-9,TRBJ2-1,-,-,CASSPDGDYNEQFF,TGTGCCAGCAGCCCTGACGGGGACTACAATGAGCAGTTCTTC
TRBV2,TRBJ2-7,-,-,CAARLALVYEQYF,TGTGCCGCGAGGCTAGCCCTTGTATACGAGCAGTACTTC
TRBV19,TRBJ2-7,-,-,CASSTAPHEQYF,TGTGCCAGTAGTACCGCCCCCCACGAGCAGTACTTC
TRBV3-1/TRBV3-2,TRBJ1-2,-,-,CASSQDGWKDGYTF,TGTGCCAGCAGCCAAGATGGGTGGAAGGATGGCTACACCTTC
TRBV12-5,TRBJ2-3,TRBD1,-,CASGPPDRITDTQYF,TGTGCTAGTGGTCCGCCGGACAGGATCACAGATACGCAGTATTTT
TRBV19,TRBJ2-1,-,-,CASSILGAEQFF,TGTGCCAGTAGTATTTTGGGGGCTGAGCAGTTCTTC
TRBV10-2,TRBJ1-1,-,-,CASRRRRGMVAFF,TGCGCCAGCAGACGGAGGAGGGGGATGGTTGCTTTCTTT
TRBV6-5,TRBJ1-6,TRBD1,-,CASSADRGWSPLHF,TGTGCCAGCAGCGCCGACAGGGGTTGGTCACCCCTCCACTTT
TRBV5-5,TRBJ1-1,-,-,CASSLGREAFF,TGTGCCAGCAGCTTGGGGAGGGAGGCTTTCTTT
TRBV20-1,TRBJ2-7,-,-,CSASSSPYEQYF,TGCAGTGCTAGTAGTAGTCCCTACGAGCAGTACTTC
TRBV11-3,TRBJ2-3,-,-,CASSLPGLAQYF,TGTGCCAGCAGCTTACCGGGTCTCGCGCAGTATTTT
TRBV2,TRBJ1-2,TRBD1,-,CASSPTGGYGYTF,TGTGCCAGCAGCCCGACAGGGGGCTATGGCTACACCTTC
TRBV7-2,TRBJ1-2,TRBD1,-,CASSFLRGRDGYTF,TGTGCCAGCAGCTTTCTCAGGGGGCGGGATGGCTACACCTTC
TRBV14,TRBJ1-1,-,-,CASSQEGDRGLNTEAFF,TGTGCCAGCAGCCAAGAAGGGGACCGCGGTTTGAACACTGAAGCTTTCTTT
TRBV9,TRBJ2-7,-,-,CASIIGPGEPTSYEQYF,TGTGCCAGCATAATCGGTCCGGGGGAGCCGACCTCCTACGAGCAGTACTTC
TRBV28,TRBJ2-5,TRBD1,once,CASSLRGRETQYF,TGTGCCAGCAGTTTAAGGGGGCGTGAGACCCAGTACTTC
TRBV7-9,TRBJ1-1,-,-,CASRQKTEAFF,TGTGCCAGCAGGCAAAAGACTGAAGCTTTCTTT
TRBV6-5,TRBJ2-4,-,-,CASSSNRLLAKNIQYF,TGTGCCAGCAGTTCCAACAGGTTGCTAGCCAAAAACATTCAGTACTTC
TRBV5-1,TRBJ2-2,-,few,CASSLSRDTGELFF,TGCGCCAGCAGCTTGTCAAGGGACACCGGGGAGCTGTTTTTT
TRBV11-3,TRBJ1-1,-,once,CASSLVWNTEAFF,TGTGCCAGCAGCTTAGTCTGGAACACTGAAGCTTTCTTT
TRBV5-5,TRBJ2-3,-,-,CASSRTDRGTDTQYF,TGTGCCAGCAGCCGGACCGACCGGGGCACAGATACGCAGTATTTT
TRBV19,TRBJ2-1,-,-,CASSTIGAAHGQFF,TGTGCCAGTAGTACCATAGGAGCGGCGCACGGGCAGTTCTTC
TRBV5-1,TRBJ2-5,TRBD1,-,CASSPRDRGMGETQYF,TGCGCCAGCAGCCCGAGGGACAGGGGGATGGGAGAGACCCAGTACTTC
TRBV27,TRBJ1-3,-,-,CASSLRRGGNTIYF,TGTGCCAGCAGTTTAAGGCGTGGCGGAAACACCATATATTTT
TRBV3-1/TRBV3-2,TRBJ2-1,TRBD2,once,CASSYSGRTNEQFF,TGTGCCAGCAGCTATAGCGGGAGAACAAATGAGCAGTTCTTC
TRBV6-5,TRBJ2-3,-,once,CASSYSSSSDTQYF,TGTGCCAGCAGTTACTCGAGTAGCTCAGATACGCAGTATTTT
TRBV18,TRBJ1-5,-,once,CASSPQSSNQPQHF,TGTGCCAGCTCACCCCAGAGTAGCAATCAGCCCCAGCATTTT
TRBV7-9,TRBJ1-6,-,few,CASSTQVLALHF,TGTGCCAGCAGCACTCAGGTATTGGCCCTCCACTTT
TRBV9,TRBJ2-2,-,-,CASSARGALNTGELFF,TGTGCCAGCAGCGCACGGGGGGCCCTGAACACCGGGGAGCTGTTTTTT
TRBV14,TRBJ2-3,-,-,CASSQDWRLVGADTQYF,TGTGCCAGCAGCCAAGATTGGCGGCTAGTGGGAGCAGATACGCAGTATTTT
TRBV11-2,TRBJ1-1,-,-,CASSLVVNTEAFF,TGTGCCAGCAGCTTAGTGGTGAACACTGAAGCTTTCTTT
TRBV5-1,TRBJ1-3,-,once,CASSLGAGAGNTIYF,TGCGCCAGCAGCTTGGGGGCAGGGGCTGGAAACACCATATATTTT
TRBV27,TRBJ2-1,TRBD2,-,CASSSETSGYSYNEQFF,TGTGCCAGCAGTTCCGAGACTAGCGGGTACTCCTACAATGAGCAGTTCTTC
TRBV13,TRBJ1-3,-,-,CASAPESSGNTIYF,TGTGCCAGCGCTCCGGAAAGCTCTGGAAACACCATATATTTT